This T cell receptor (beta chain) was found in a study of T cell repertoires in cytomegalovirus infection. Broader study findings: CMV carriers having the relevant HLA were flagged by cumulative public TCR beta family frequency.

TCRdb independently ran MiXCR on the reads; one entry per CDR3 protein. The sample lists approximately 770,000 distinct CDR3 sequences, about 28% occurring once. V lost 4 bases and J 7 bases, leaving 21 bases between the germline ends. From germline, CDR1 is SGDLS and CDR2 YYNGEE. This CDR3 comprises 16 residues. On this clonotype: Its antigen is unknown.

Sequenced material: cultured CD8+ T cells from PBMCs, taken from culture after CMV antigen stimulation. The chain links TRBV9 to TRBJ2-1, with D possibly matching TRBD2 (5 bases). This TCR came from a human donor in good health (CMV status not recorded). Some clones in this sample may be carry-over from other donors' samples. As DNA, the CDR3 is TGTGCCAGCAGCCCCCCATCCGGGGTCGATAGTAATGAGCAGTTCTTC. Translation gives CASSPPSGVDSNEQFF.